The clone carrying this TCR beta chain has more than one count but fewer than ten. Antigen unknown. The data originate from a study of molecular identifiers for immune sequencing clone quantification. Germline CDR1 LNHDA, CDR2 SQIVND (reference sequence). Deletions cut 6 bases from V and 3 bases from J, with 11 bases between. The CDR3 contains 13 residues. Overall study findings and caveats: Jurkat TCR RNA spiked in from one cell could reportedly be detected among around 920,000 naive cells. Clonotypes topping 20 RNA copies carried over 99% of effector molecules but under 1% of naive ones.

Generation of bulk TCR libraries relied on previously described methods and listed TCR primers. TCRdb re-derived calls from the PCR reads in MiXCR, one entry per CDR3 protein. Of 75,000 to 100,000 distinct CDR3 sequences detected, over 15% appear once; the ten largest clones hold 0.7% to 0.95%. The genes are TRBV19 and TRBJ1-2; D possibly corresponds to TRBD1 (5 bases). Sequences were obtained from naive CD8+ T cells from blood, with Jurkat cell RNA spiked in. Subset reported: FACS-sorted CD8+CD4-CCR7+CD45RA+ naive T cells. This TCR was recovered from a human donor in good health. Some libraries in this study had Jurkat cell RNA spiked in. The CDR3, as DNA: TGTGCCAGTAGGGCCAGGGTGGACTATGGCTACACCTTC. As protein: CASRARVDYGYTF.